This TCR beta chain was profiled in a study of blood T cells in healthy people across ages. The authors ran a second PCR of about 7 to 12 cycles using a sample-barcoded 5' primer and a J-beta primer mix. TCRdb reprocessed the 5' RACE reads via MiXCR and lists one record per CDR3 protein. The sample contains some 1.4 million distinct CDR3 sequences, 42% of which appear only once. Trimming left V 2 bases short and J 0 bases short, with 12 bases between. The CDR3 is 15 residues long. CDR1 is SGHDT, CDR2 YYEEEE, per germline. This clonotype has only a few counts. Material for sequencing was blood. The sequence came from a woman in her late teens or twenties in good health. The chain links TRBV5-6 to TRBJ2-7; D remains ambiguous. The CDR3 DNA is TGTGCCAGCAGCTTTATTGGGATCTCCTCCTACGAGCAGTACTTC. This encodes CASSFIGISSYEQYF.